These 32 T cell receptor beta chains were sequenced from one sample in a study of shared clonotypes between healthy human individuals (TCRdb year 2020). For the CD8 naive samples, CD45RO-negative cells were positively selected for CCR7, yielding a CD45RA+CCR7+ population from which TemRA cells were excluded. The method behind the library was the immunoSEQ multiplex PCR assay. As stored in TCRdb, this immuneACCESS dataset retains in-frame rearrangements with V and J assigned. A fraction of the clones does not appear; measured against another copy, unresolved V genes explain less than half of the discrepancy, and the remainder lacks a known reason. Here the sample has about 1.9 million clones; about 94% occur a single time. 1.5% to 2% of the sample is held by the ten biggest clonotypes. The specimen sequenced was naive CD8+ T cells from PBMCs. The meaning of the sample's cell subset or site label: CD45RA+CCR7+. Receptors originate from a man aged 18 to 29 in good health. Some clones in this sample may be carry-over from other donors' samples.

The chain links TRBV4-1 to TRBJ2-5; D may be TRBD2 (6 bases). CDR3 length: 16 amino acids. Germline CDR1 and CDR2: MGHRA and YSYEKL. V shed 0 bases and J shed 5 bases, with 16 bases lying between them. The CDR3 nucleotides are TGCGCCAGCAGCCAAGATCAATGGGGGAGGAGTGAGACCCAGTACTTC. Translated, it gives CASSQDQWGRSETQYF.

The V and J genes are TRBV29-1 and TRBJ2-5, with D tentatively TRBD1 (6 bases). This CDR3 spans 12 amino acids. Germline CDR1 reads SQVTM; CDR2 reads ANQGSEA. V lost 6 bases, J lost 11 bases, and 19 bases lay in between. CDR3 DNA: TGCAGCGTGCTGACAGGACCTTCAACGCAGTACTTC. Its protein is CSVLTGPSTQYF.

The gene calls are TRBV7-3 and TRBJ2-1, with 7 positions matching TRBD1. Germline CDR1 and CDR2: SGHTA and FQGTGA. The V gene end was trimmed by 2 bases and the J gene end by 7 bases; junction bases not matched to a gene: 5. The length of the CDR3 is 14 residues. The CDR3: CASSLSAGGNEQFF. The CDR3, as DNA: TGTGCCAGCAGCTTATCGGCAGGGGGAAATGAGCAGTTCTTC.

This clone was seen only a few times. The chain recombines TRBV28 with TRBJ1-4; TRBD1 is a possible D gene (5 bases). The V end was cut by 6 bases, the J end by 12 bases, with 11 bases between. This CDR3 is 11 amino acids long. CDR1 and CDR2 (germline): MDHEN, SYDVKM. This CDR3 reads CASSTGPELFF. The CDR3 DNA sequence: TGTGCCAGCAGCACGGGGCCGGAACTGTTTTTT.

V is TRBV27 and J is TRBJ1-4, with D unresolved. CDR3 size: 14 residues. From germline, CDR1 is MNHEY and CDR2 SMNVEV (reference sequence). V shed 5 bases and J shed 8 bases, with 15 bases lying between them. Here the CDR3 DNA reads TGTGCCAGCAGTCTATATTACCCGGGGGAAAAACTGTTTTTT. This gives the protein CASSLYYPGEKLFF. The full variable domain, completed using reference TRBV27 and TRBJ1-4, is EAQVTQNPRYLITVTGKKLTVTCSQNMNHEYMSWYRQDPGLGLRQIYYSMNVEVTDKGDVPEGYKVSRKEKRNFPLILESPSPNQTSLYFCASSLYYPGEKLFFGSGTQLSVL.

The J gene is TRBJ1-5, the V gene TRBV2, with 8 bases identical to TRBD1. The CDR3 length is 19 residues. The germline V gene encodes CDR1 SNHLY and CDR2 FYNNEI. V was pared by 8 bases and J by 6 bases, with 24 bases of the junction left unmatched. Here the CDR3 DNA reads TGTGCCAGCGGGGGGCCGGACAGGGAGATTGGGTTCGCAGGTCAGCCCCAGCATTTT. This translates into CASGGPDREIGFAGQPQHF.

This clone is a singleton in its sample. DNA for the CDR3: TGTGCCAGCAGCTCGAACAGGGAGGTGATCGGAGAGACCCAGTACTTC. Its translation is CASSSNREVIGETQYF. The V call is TRBV28, the J call TRBJ2-5; D assignment may be TRBD1 or TRBD2 (6 bases each). Trimming removed 6 bases at V and 4 bases at J, with 21 bases between. CDR3 length equals 16 residues. CDR1 and CDR2 from the germline V gene are MDHEN and SYDVKM.

The chain joins TRBV5-1 to TRBJ1-1, with 11 bases matching TRBD1. CDR1 is SGHRS, CDR2 YFSETQ, per germline. This CDR3 region has 13 residues. The V and J ends lost 4 bases and 7 bases, in that order; junction bases with no gene match: 3. The CDR3 DNA follows: TGCGCCAGCAGCCCGGGGACAGGGGGTGAAGCTTTCTTT. This translates into CASSPGTGGEAFF.

This clone appeared a single time. The chain is built from TRBV9 and TRBJ1-1; D is perhaps TRBD1 (5 bases). Trimming took off 3 bases at V and 7 bases at J, with 10 bases between the two ends. CDR3 length: 12 amino acids. The V gene's germline CDR1 is SGDLS and CDR2 YYNGEE. CDR3 protein: CASSDYTGEAFF. CDR3 coding DNA: TGTGCCAGCAGCGATTATACAGGTGAAGCTTTCTTT.

This clone was seen a single time. V is TRBV28 and J is TRBJ2-7; 8 bases agree with TRBD2. V was clipped by 3 bases and J by 5 bases; unmatched bases: 9. Germline-derived CDR1 and CDR2 are MDHEN and SYDVKM. The CDR3 length is 15 residues. The CDR3: CASSFLGTRIDEQYF. CDR3 sequence (DNA): TGTGCCAGCAGTTTCCTTGGGACTAGAATCGACGAGCAGTACTTC. The full variable domain, completed using reference TRBV28 and TRBJ2-7, is DVKVTQSSRYLVKRTGEKVFLECVQDMDHENMFWYRQDPGLGLRLIYFSYDVKMKEKGDIPEGYSVSREKKERFSLILESASTNQTSMYLCASSFLGTRIDEQYFGPGTRLTVT.

In this sample, this clone turned up once. The chain combines TRBV11-2 with TRBJ2-7; 7 positions match TRBD2. V was pared by 1 base and J by 3 bases, with 6 bases of the junction left unmatched. The CDR3 totals 15 residues. CDR1 is SGHAT and CDR2 is FQNNGV in the germline V gene. The CDR3 protein is CASSLVASGVYEQYF. The CDR3 DNA sequence: TGTGCCAGCAGCTTAGTCGCTAGCGGAGTCTACGAGCAGTACTTC.

The J gene is TRBJ1-2, the V gene TRBV21-1; TRBD1 is taken as the D call from the table, unchecked against the DNA. TRBV21-1 is labeled a pseudogene. This CDR3 is built from 11 residues. CDR3 sequence (DNA): TGTGCCAGCAGCAATTTTCCAGGGGACACCTTC. Amino acids: CASSNFPGDTF.

With respect to this clone: Other DNA sequences in the same sample also yield this CDR3. The chain joins TRBV27 to TRBJ1-1, with D perhaps matching TRBD1 (6 bases). The germline V gene has CDR1 MNHEY and CDR2 SMNVEV (reference sequence). CDR3 length equals 14 residues. Trimming pared 7 bases from V and 2 bases from J, leaving 14 bases between. As DNA, the CDR3 is TGTGCCAGCAACCCGACAGGAGGAAACACTGAAGCTTTCTTT. Translating it yields CASNPTGGNTEAFF.

The chain joins TRBV28 to TRBJ2-1; D remains ambiguous. Trimming stripped 6 bases from V and 3 bases from J, with 21 bases between. This CDR3 region has 17 residues. CDR1 and CDR2 (germline): MDHEN, SYDVKM. CDR3 nucleotide sequence: TGTGCCAGCAGACCTGCCACTACCGCCCCGGGCTACAATGAGCAGTTCTTC. It codes for CASRPATTAPGYNEQFF.

V and J are TRBV13 and TRBJ2-7; possibly TRBD1 for D (7 bases). The CDR3 contains 15 residues. CDR1 is PRHDT, CDR2 FYEKMQ, per germline (reference sequence). The V end lost 4 bases, the J end lost 4 bases, and 17 bases lay between the germline ends. As DNA, the CDR3 is TGTGCCAGCAGCTCGAACTCAGGGGGGATGTACGAGCAGTACTTC. This codes for CASSSNSGGMYEQYF.

The chain has TRBV27 and TRBJ2-1, with 14 bases matching TRBD2. This CDR3 comprises 16 residues. Germline loops: CDR1 MNHEY, CDR2 SMNVEV (reference sequence). J lost 8 bases, V lost 4 bases, and 7 bases had no gene match. The CDR3 nucleotides read TGTGCCAGCAGTTCAAGGGGACTAGCGGGAGTCTATGAGCAGTTCTTC. The encoded protein is CASSSRGLAGVYEQFF.

The V and J genes are TRBV19 and TRBJ1-5, with D tentatively TRBD1 (5 bases). Trimming cost V 5 bases and J 3 bases, with 14 bases left between them. Per germline, CDR1 LNHDA and CDR2 SQIVND (reference sequence). The CDR3 spans 15 residues. CDR3 region: CASSLAGLNNQPQHF. DNA of the CDR3: TGTGCCAGTAGTTTAGCGGGGCTTAACAATCAGCCCCAGCATTTT. Complete variable domain (other parts from reference TRBV19 and TRBJ1-5): DGGITQSPKYLFRKEGQNVTLSCEQNLNHDAMYWYRQDPGQGLRLIYYSQIVNDFQKGDIAEGYSVSREKKESFPLTVTSAQKNPTAFYLCASSLAGLNNQPQHFGDGTRLSIL.

This clone has only a few counts. The CDR3 region has the DNA TGTGCCAGCAGCGTAGCGGTCGGAGGGGGAACTGAAGCTTTCTTT. Its translation is CASSVAVGGGTEAFF. The J gene is TRBJ1-1, the V gene TRBV9; a weak D match, TRBD1 (6 bases). The CDR3 covers 15 residues. Germline V gene data show CDR1 as SGDLS and CDR2 as YYNGEE. Trimming took off 0 bases at V and 5 bases at J, with 14 bases between the two ends.

The J gene is TRBJ2-5, the V gene TRBV5-1, with D hard to call. Trimming pared 4 bases from V and 4 bases from J, leaving 14 bases between. The CDR3 is made up of 14 amino acids. CDR1 SGHRS and CDR2 YFSETQ come from the germline V gene. The CDR3 nucleotides are TGCGCCAGCAGCCCCGTTGCCCCAAGAGAGACCCAGTACTTC. Its protein product is CASSPVAPRETQYF.

This chain joins TRBV5-1 and TRBJ2-7; 10 bases agree with TRBD1. The CDR3 is made up of 15 amino acids. Germline loops: CDR1 SGHRS, CDR2 YFSETQ. Trimming at V came to 5 bases and at J to 4 bases, leaving 9 bases not matched to a gene. The CDR3 sequence is CASSPRDRGQYEQYF. Written as DNA, the CDR3 is TGCGCCAGCAGTCCCCGGGACAGGGGACAATACGAGCAGTACTTC.

This clone has a single count. The gene calls are TRBV11-2 and TRBJ2-3, with 12 bases matching TRBD1. CDR3 length equals 18 residues. J was trimmed by 3 bases and V by 6 bases; bases with no gene match: 13. Germline lookup yields CDR1 SGHAT and CDR2 FQNNGV. This CDR3 reads CASSLLPGQGAHTDTQYF. CDR3 in DNA: TGTGCCAGCAGTTTACTTCCGGGACAGGGGGCGCATACAGATACGCAGTATTTT.

This rearrangement joins TRBV27 to TRBJ2-3; TRBD2 aligns across 10 bases. The length of the CDR3 is 15 residues. Germline lookup yields CDR1 MNHEY and CDR2 SMNVEV (reference sequence). Trimming took 5 bases from V and 0 from J; bases not matched to a gene: 2. CDR3 sequence reads: CASSGLAVSTDTQYF. CDR3 coding DNA: TGTGCCAGCAGTGGACTAGCGGTGAGCACAGATACGCAGTATTTT.

The V call is TRBV10-1, the J call TRBJ2-2; 9 positions agree with TRBD1. Germline CDR1 reads WNHNN; CDR2 reads SYGVQD (reference sequence). V was clipped by 3 bases and J by 14 bases; unmatched bases: 7. This CDR3 contains 13 residues. The chain's CDR3 is CASSEGQGRNLFF. CDR3 nucleotides: TGCGCCAGCAGTGAAGGACAGGGGAGGAATCTGTTTTTT.

The chain links TRBV7-2 to TRBJ2-5; D assignment may be TRBD1 or TRBD2 (5 bases each). From germline, CDR1 is SGHTA and CDR2 FQGNSA. The CDR3 loop spans 16 amino acids. V lost 4 bases to trimming and J lost 3 bases, with 18 bases between them. In DNA form, the CDR3 reads TGTGCCAGCAGCTCGGTTGGGGGAATAGGAAAAGAGACCCAGTACTTC. Translating gives CASSSVGGIGKETQYF. Drawing the rest from reference TRBV7-2 and TRBJ2-5, the complete variable domain is GAGVSQSPSNKVTEKGKDVELRCDPISGHTALYWYRQSLGQGLEFLIYFQGNSAPDKSGLPSDRFSAERTGGSVSTLTIQRTQQEDSAVYLCASSSVGGIGKETQYFGPGTRLLVL.

This clone was detected once. The chain carries TRBV27 and TRBJ2-6; 10 nucleotides match TRBD1. Unmatched junction bases numbered 6, after V lost 5 bases and J lost 2 bases. The CDR3 runs 17 residues. Germline loops: CDR1 MNHEY, CDR2 SMNVEV (reference sequence). The CDR3 protein is CASSHRDRGTGANVLTF. Written as DNA, the CDR3 is TGTGCCAGCAGTCACCGGGACAGGGGAACTGGGGCCAACGTCCTGACTTTC.

This clone was counted only a few times. This sequence joins TRBV29-1 and TRBJ1-1, with D unresolved. This CDR3 contains 13 residues. Trimming left V 3 bases short and J 1 base short, with 9 bases between. Looked up from germline, CDR1 is SQVTM and CDR2 is ANQGSEA. CDR3 bases: TGCAGCGTTGATTATCCAGGGAACACTGAAGCTTTCTTT. It specifies CSVDYPGNTEAFF.

The chain carries TRBV29-1 and TRBJ2-7, with D unresolved. Germline V CDR1 and CDR2: SQVTM, ANQGSEA. The CDR3 sequence is 12 residues long. Between the trimmed V and J ends, which lost 4 bases and 5 bases, there was a span of 12 bases. DNA of the CDR3: TGCAGCGTTGTGGAGAGCGTGCACGAGCAGTACTTC. Translation: CSVVESVHEQYF.

As DNA, the CDR3 is TGTGCCACCAGGGCTGGCAATCAGCCCCAGCATTTT. It yields the protein CATRAGNQPQHF. The chain recombines TRBV15 with TRBJ1-5; D call uncertain. The V end was cut by 6 bases, the J end by 2 bases, with 5 bases between. Germline lookup yields CDR1 LNHNV and CDR2 YYDKDF (reference sequence). The CDR3 has 12 residues.

V usage is TRBV4-3 and J usage is TRBJ1-2; D unresolved. This CDR3 has 14 amino acids. V lost 1 base to trimming and J lost 6 bases, with 12 bases between them. CDR1 LGHNA and CDR2 YSLEER come from the germline V gene. Here the CDR3 reads CASSQVGHGDGYTF. The CDR3 DNA reads as TGCGCCAGCAGCCAAGTCGGTCATGGGGATGGCTACACCTTC.

The chain combines TRBV11-2 with TRBJ2-7; weak D call: TRBD1 (5 bases). The CDR3 length is 16 residues. With 1 base removed from V and 3 bases from J, the gap between germline ends came to 16 bases. The germline V gene encodes CDR1 SGHAT and CDR2 FQNNGV. The CDR3 sequence is CASSLGGQGRGYEQYF. The CDR3, as DNA: TGTGCCAGCAGCTTAGGGGGCCAGGGTCGAGGCTACGAGCAGTACTTC. Drawing the rest from reference TRBV11-2 and TRBJ2-7, the complete variable domain is EAGVAQSPRYKIIEKRQSVAFWCNPISGHATLYWYQQILGQGPKLLIQFQNNGVVDDSQLPKDRFSAERLKGVDSTLKIQPAKLEDSAVYLCASSLGGQGRGYEQYFGPGTRLTVT.

This chain uses TRBV6-1 with TRBJ2-7; D unclear. V was pared by 1 base and J by 2 bases, with 15 bases between. Looked up from germline, CDR1 is MNHNS and CDR2 is SASEGT. The CDR3 sequence is 16 residues long. The CDR3 DNA follows: TGTGCCAGCAGTGAAGTACCCACGCCAATTACCTACGAGCAGTACTTC. It is translated as CASSEVPTPITYEQYF.

The CDR3 coding sequence is TGTGCCAGCAGCCCTAGACCGGGGGTTCCCGAAAAACTGTTTTTT. This encodes CASSPRPGVPEKLFF. This chain links TRBV7-9 with TRBJ1-4; maybe TRBD1 (5 bases). Trimming cost V 5 bases and J 8 bases, with 18 bases left between them. Per the germline V gene, CDR1 is SEHNR and CDR2 is FQNEAQ (reference sequence). This CDR3 has 15 amino acids.